The sample holds many counts of the clone carrying this TCR beta chain. The library targeted TCRbeta and was prepared with unique molecular identifiers. MiXCR, applied by TCRdb to the PCR reads, yields one record per CDR3 protein. The table lists 200,000 to 300,000 distinct CDR3 sequences, around 11% of them singletons. The data belong to a study of T-cell reconstitution after alpha-beta-depleted transplantation in children. The CDR3 covers 19 residues. CDR1 SQVTM and CDR2 ANQGSEA come from the germline V gene. The trim removed 4 bases at V and 2 bases at J, leaving 19 bases unmatched. V and J are TRBV29-1 and TRBJ2-7; 11 bases align to TRBD1. The sequence came from a human donor who donated a stem cell graft to a child with acute lymphoblastic leukemia. The sequencing here drew on PBMCs from the stem cell graft donor, taken from the stem cell graft. CDR3 loop: CSVGGPLVTGTGGPYEQYF. The CDR3 DNA is TGCAGCGTTGGAGGTCCCCTCGTGACCGGGACAGGGGGACCCTACGAGCAGTACTTC.